This T cell receptor beta chain was sequenced for a study of human T cells and chemical hapten exposure. About the study: Per-sample TCR yield variation was attributed mainly to small pooled library volume differences.

TCRdb processed the RACE reads anew with MiXCR; each CDR3 protein has one entry. Of 300,000 to 450,000 distinct CDR3 sequences listed, approximately 5% are singletons. Time point noted: pre-sensitization, week 0. Treatment indicated: therapeutic diphenylcyclopropenone sensitization with weekly scalp DPC. Extraction yielded total RNA from whole blood (unfractionated). Ten or more counts support this clonotype. Sequencing used whole blood, obtained in connection with sensitization to the hapten diphenylcyclopropenone (DPC). The receptor's source is a woman aged 50 to 60 with alopecia areata. Some clones in this sample may be carry-over from other donors' samples.

The CDR3 DNA sequence: TGTGCCATCAGCATTGACAGGGCGGTCTACAATGAGCAGTTCTTC. Translating gives CAISIDRAVYNEQFF. The V call is TRBV10-3, the J call TRBJ2-1; the match to TRBD1 covers 7 bases. The CDR3 loop spans 15 amino acids. Per germline, CDR1 ENHRY and CDR2 SYGVKD. J was trimmed by 3 bases and V by 6 bases; bases with no gene match: 8.